This record looks at one T cell receptor beta chain sequence and its context. This sample is part of a study of control samples from healthy donors and cancer patients. Only in-frame clones appear in the TCRdb table, and some are missing; sequencing was by immunoSEQ multiplex PCR. The table shows some 95,000 clones, with around 90% occurring only once. The germline CDR1 and CDR2 sequences are LNHDA and SQIVND (reference sequence). Trimming at V came to 5 bases and at J to 3 bases, leaving 2 bases not matched to a gene. The CDR3 contains 13 residues. The chain employs TRBV19 and TRBJ2-3, with 7 positions matching TRBD2. Sequencing used blood. This sequence was found in a man younger than 45 in good health. CDR3 coding DNA: TGTGCCAGTAGTGGACTAGTTACAGATACGCAGTATTTT. Protein sequence: CASSGLVTDTQYF.